The next 19 T cell receptor beta chains were all read from a single sample in a study of cytomegalovirus exposure and HLA in healthy donors. The PCR contained 60 Vbeta and 13 Jbeta primers. Profiled with immunoSEQ multiplex PCR; TCRdb holds only in-frame clones, not every one. The table records over 150,000 clones, approximately 84% of them present only once. The sequencing sample was made of PBMCs. The receptors were gathered from a girl aged 5-17 years in good health and CMV-seropositive.

This clone is a singleton in its sample. The chain has TRBV7-8 and TRBJ1-2; 8 bases are shared with TRBD1. Germline V gene sequence: CDR1 SGHVS, CDR2 FQNEAQ. Trimming at V came to 1 base and at J to 4 bases, leaving 2 bases not matched to a gene. The CDR3 extends over 14 amino acids. The CDR3 coding sequence is TGTGCCAGCAGCTTAGGGGGACAGGCCTATGGCTACACCTTC. This encodes CASSLGGQAYGYTF.

This chain links TRBV6-4 with TRBJ2-2; no clear D. CDR3 length: 16 residues. V gave up 0 bases and J gave up 6 bases, with 14 bases separating them. Germline CDR1 reads MRHNA; CDR2 reads SNTAGT. The CDR3 spells CASSDSNYYTSGELFF. The DNA of the CDR3 is TGTGCCAGCAGTGACTCGAATTACTATACGTCCGGGGAGCTGTTTTTT.

V gene TRBV7-8 combines with J gene TRBJ2-7, with TRBD2 matching over 7 bases. Trimming removed 3 bases from V and 3 bases from J; junction bases left unmatched: 2. There are 13 residues in the CDR3. The germline CDR1 and CDR2 sequences are SGHVS and FQNEAQ. CDR3 nucleotide sequence: TGTGCCAGCAGCTTGAAGCGGGGCTACGAGCAGTACTTC. Amino acid sequence: CASSLKRGYEQYF.

The CDR3 DNA follows: TGTGCCAGCAGTTACAGGCGGGACAGGTTGAACGAGCAGTACTTC. The encoded protein is CASSYRRDRLNEQYF. The chain links TRBV6-6 to TRBJ2-7, with 8 bases fitting TRBD1. Germline CDR1 reads MNHNY; CDR2 reads SVGAGI (reference sequence). V lost 2 bases and J lost 5; bases outside the gene matches: 8. The CDR3 has 15 amino acids.

V and J are TRBV9 and TRBJ1-4, with a possible D match to TRBD1 (5 bases). The V gene's germline CDR1 is SGDLS and CDR2 YYNGEE. This CDR3 contains 16 residues. Trimming removed 4 bases from V and 8 bases from J, with 21 bases in between. CDR3 sequence: CASSPEGVADSEKLFF. In nucleotides, the CDR3 is TGTGCCAGCAGCCCCGAAGGGGTTGCCGATTCCGAAAAACTGTTTTTT.

The count of this clone is one. This rearrangement joins TRBV29-1 to TRBJ1-2, with 7 positions matching TRBD1. V trimming: 7 bases; J trimming: 3 bases; junction bases outside the gene matches: 8. The CDR3 runs 13 residues. Germline CDR1 reads SQVTM; CDR2 reads ANQGSEA. CDR3 in amino acids: CSADRVSHYGYTF. DNA for the CDR3: TGCAGCGCAGACAGGGTGTCACACTATGGCTACACCTTC.

The CDR3 protein is CASSTSGGAAEPQHF. In DNA form, the CDR3 reads TGTGCCAGCAGCACTTCGGGGGGGGCGGCGGAACCCCAGCATTTT. The chain uses TRBV7-9 and TRBJ1-5, with a weak D call TRBD1 (6 bases). This CDR3 comprises 15 residues. The germline V gene has CDR1 SEHNR and CDR2 FQNEAQ (reference sequence). Trimming pared 5 bases from V and 10 bases from J, leaving 21 bases between. Combining the CDR3 with reference TRBV7-9 and TRBJ1-5 gives the whole variable domain DTGVSQNPRHKITKRGQNVTFRCDPISEHNRLYWYRQTLGQGPEFLTYFQNEAQLEKSRLLSDRFSAERPKGSFSTLEIQRTEQGDSAMYLCASSTSGGAAEPQHFGDGTRLSIL.

The chain has TRBV18 and TRBJ1-2; D unresolved. From germline, CDR1 is KGHSH and CDR2 LQKENI. V lost 3 bases and J 2 bases, leaving 10 bases between the germline ends. The CDR3 runs to 14 residues. CDR3 sequence reads: CASSPDSQNYGYTF. The CDR3 nucleotides are TGTGCCAGCTCACCGGACTCACAGAACTATGGCTACACCTTC.

The rearrangement links TRBV11-2 to TRBJ1-3, with D perhaps TRBD1 (5 bases). The germline V gene has CDR1 SGHAT and CDR2 FQNNGV. CDR3 length: 15 amino acids. V gave up 2 bases and J gave up 3 bases, with 11 bases separating them. CDR3: CASSLTGQRGNTIYF. CDR3 nucleotide sequence: TGTGCCAGCAGCTTAACAGGACAACGTGGAAACACCATATATTTT.

The CDR3 here is CASSQGLEGANEQFF. CDR3 sequence (DNA): TGTGCCAGCAGCCAAGGTCTAGAAGGCGCCAATGAGCAGTTCTTC. The rearrangement links TRBV4-2 to TRBJ2-1; no clear D gene. The CDR3 runs to 15 residues. The V gene lost 1 base and the J gene lost 6 bases, with 13 bases spanning the gap. Germline V gene sequence: CDR1 LGHNA, CDR2 YNFKEQ.

This rearrangement joins TRBV29-1 to TRBJ1-1; D possibly corresponds to TRBD1 (5 bases). Trimming stripped 2 bases from V and 0 bases from J, with 7 bases between. CDR3 length: 13 residues. The germline gives CDR1 SQVTM, CDR2 ANQGSEA. The CDR3 is CSVETGLNTEAFF. The CDR3 DNA sequence: TGCAGCGTTGAAACAGGACTGAACACTGAAGCTTTCTTT.

V gene TRBV4-2 combines with J gene TRBJ2-7; 7 bases align to TRBD2. V lost 4 bases to trimming and J lost 3 bases; unmatched junction nucleotides: 9. This CDR3 has 15 amino acids. Germline loops: CDR1 LGHNA, CDR2 YNFKEQ. The CDR3 nucleotides read TGTGCCAGCAGCCTCCTAGCGGCAGACGTCTACGAGCAGTACTTC. It codes for CASSLLAADVYEQYF.

The V call is TRBV6-4, the J call TRBJ2-3, with D unclear. The V gene's germline CDR1 is MRHNA and CDR2 SNTAGT. The CDR3 is made up of 13 amino acids. V was pared by 2 bases and J by 2 bases, with 5 bases between. Here the CDR3 reads CASSDGNTDTQYF. In DNA, the CDR3 is TGTGCCAGCAGTGACGGCAACACAGATACGCAGTATTTT.

The CDR3 region is CASSPDGGGWSGYTF. CDR3 in DNA: TGTGCCAGCAGTCCCGACGGTGGAGGATGGTCTGGCTACACCTTC. The chain couples TRBV6-5 to TRBJ1-2, with D hard to call. CDR3 size: 15 residues. The germline gives CDR1 MNHEY, CDR2 SVGAGI. Trimming left V 5 bases short and J 7 bases short, with 20 bases between.

The gene calls are TRBV9 and TRBJ1-2; weak D call: TRBD1 (6 bases). Germline CDR1 SGDLS, CDR2 YYNGEE. The CDR3 is made up of 15 amino acids. V was trimmed by 2 bases and J by 4 bases, leaving 15 bases between them. The DNA for the CDR3 is TGTGCCAGCAGCGTTAAAACAGGGTTCGGCTATGGCTACACCTTC. Its translation is CASSVKTGFGYGYTF.

The chain carries TRBV5-1 and TRBJ1-4; 9 bases line up with TRBD1. CDR3 length: 17 residues. CDR1 and CDR2 from the germline V gene are SGHRS and YFSETQ. V shed 4 bases and J 1 base; nucleotides not matched to a gene: 8. The DNA for the CDR3 is TGCGCCAGCAGCATCCAAGGACAGGGGCTAACTAATGAAAAACTGTTTTTT. Translated: CASSIQGQGLTNEKLFF.

The rearrangement uses TRBV15 and TRBJ2-1; tentative D call: TRBD2 (6 bases). From germline, CDR1 is LNHNV and CDR2 YYDKDF (reference sequence). CDR3 size: 15 residues. Trimming left V 2 bases short and J 8 bases short, with 16 bases between. The CDR3 coding sequence is TGTGCCACCAGCAGAAATATGGGACCGGGGGATGAGCAGTTCTTC. Encoded protein: CATSRNMGPGDEQFF.

The chain recombines TRBV6-1 with TRBJ2-1; TRBD2 aligns across 10 bases. V shed 0 bases, J shed 8 bases, and the junction held 4 bases outside the gene matches. There are 15 residues in the CDR3. Germline V lookup: CDR1 MNHNS, CDR2 SASEGT. In DNA, the CDR3 is TGTGCCAGCAGTGAAGCGTCTAGCGGGGGCGATGAGCAGTTCTTC. It codes for CASSEASSGGDEQFF.

In its sample, this clone was seen a few times. The J gene is TRBJ1-2, the V gene TRBV6-5; TRBD1 aligns across 8 bases. Per the germline V gene, CDR1 is MNHEY and CDR2 is SVGAGI. The CDR3 loop spans 13 amino acids. V lost 6 bases, J lost 7 bases, and 7 bases stayed unmatched. Here the CDR3 DNA reads TGTGCCAGCAGCAGGGGACAGGAGTCTGGCTACACCTTC. This sequence encodes CASSRGQESGYTF.